One and the same sample provided the 14 T cell receptor beta chains below, sequenced in a study of cytomegalovirus exposure and HLA in healthy donors. PCR used 60 Vbeta primers and 13 Jbeta primers. Assay: immunoSEQ multiplex PCR; the TCRdb copy retains only in-frame clones and omits some. The sample records about 140,000 clones, roughly 80% being singletons. Source material: PBMCs. These receptor sequences come from a male donor in good health and CMV-seronegative.

This clone was picked up one time. J is TRBJ2-6 and V is TRBV7-3, with D perhaps TRBD1 (5 bases). V lost 1 base, J lost 2 bases, and 6 bases lay in between. The CDR3 has 15 amino acids. CDR1 and CDR2 from the germline V gene are SGHTA and FQGTGA. CDR3 nucleotide sequence: TGTGCCAGCAGCTTAATAGGGGCTGGGGCCAACGTCCTGACTTTC. Translated, it gives CASSLIGAGANVLTF.

CDR3 coding DNA: TGTGCCAGCAGTTTAGTGGCAGAGACTTACAATGAGCAGTTCTTC. Its translation is CASSLVAETYNEQFF. The J gene is TRBJ2-1, the V gene TRBV27; the D is unclear. Germline CDR1 reads MNHEY; CDR2 reads SMNVEV (reference sequence). Trimming shortened V by 2 bases and J by 4 bases, and 12 bases separated the two germline ends. CDR3 length: 15 amino acids.

In its sample, this clone was seen once. The V and J genes are TRBV7-8 and TRBJ2-5; perhaps TRBD2 as D (6 bases). This CDR3 region has 16 residues. Trimming cost V 5 bases and J 4 bases, with 20 bases left between them. The V gene's germline CDR1 is SGHVS and CDR2 FQNEAQ. The CDR3 nucleotides are TGTGCCAGCAGCCTCCGGGGGATCGGTTCAGCAGAGACCCAGTACTTC. Protein: CASSLRGIGSAETQYF.

The chain joins TRBV6-5 to TRBJ2-5; D gene unclear. Trimming shortened V by 0 bases and J by 5 bases, and 13 bases separated the two germline ends. This CDR3 contains 15 residues. Germline assignment: CDR1 MNHEY and CDR2 SVGAGI. CDR3 in amino acids: CASSYSVLGTETQYF. The CDR3 DNA is TGTGCCAGCAGTTACTCGGTCCTGGGCACCGAGACCCAGTACTTC.

This clone was seen more than once but under ten times. The CDR3 nucleotides read TGTGCCTGGAGTACTAGCGGTCTCACAGATACGCAGTATTTT. Protein sequence: CAWSTSGLTDTQYF. The V gene is TRBV30, the J gene TRBJ2-3, with 8 bases lining up with TRBD2. This CDR3 is built from 14 residues. After removal of 2 bases from V and 2 bases from J, the junction contained 3 bases not matched to a gene. CDR1 and CDR2 (germline): GTSNPN, SVGIG (reference sequence).

This chain connects TRBV27 to TRBJ2-3; D possibly corresponds to TRBD2 (6 bases). Trimming removed 3 bases at V and 0 bases at J, with 10 bases between. The CDR3 length is 15 residues. Germline CDR1 MNHEY, CDR2 SMNVEV (reference sequence). The CDR3 sequence is CASSFGTSSTDTQYF. CDR3 DNA sequence: TGTGCCAGCAGTTTCGGGACTTCTAGCACAGATACGCAGTATTTT.

CDR3 protein: CASSGFGLSGNTIYF. DNA of the CDR3: TGTGCCAGCAGTGGGTTTGGGCTCTCTGGAAACACCATATATTTT. The chain links TRBV25-1 to TRBJ1-3; unclear D gene. The CDR3 is made up of 15 amino acids. Germline lookup yields CDR1 MGHDK and CDR2 SYGVNS. Trimming took 4 bases from V and 0 from J, leaving 10 bases between them. Together with reference TRBV25-1 and TRBJ1-3, the CDR3 gives the full variable domain: EADIYQTPRYLVIGTGKKITLECSQTMGHDKMYWYQQDPGMELHLIHYSYGVNSTEKGDLSSESTVSRIRTEHFPLTLESARPSHTSQYLCASSGFGLSGNTIYFGEGSWLTVV.

This clone has just a few counts. V is TRBV2 and J is TRBJ2-7; weak D call: TRBD1 (5 bases). The CDR3 covers 13 residues. V lost 6 bases to trimming and J lost 3 bases, with 12 bases between them. Germline V gene lookup returns CDR1 SNHLY and CDR2 FYNNEI. CDR3 sequence reads: CASRPRVGYEQYF. CDR3 in DNA: TGTGCCAGCAGGCCCAGGGTTGGCTACGAGCAGTACTTC.

The rearrangement joins TRBV11-2 to TRBJ2-5; 10 bases agree with TRBD2. Germline loops: CDR1 SGHAT, CDR2 FQNNGV. With V trimmed by 5 bases and J by 2 bases, 5 bases remained unmatched. The CDR3 extends over 15 amino acids. CDR3 nucleotide sequence: TGTGCCAGCAGCGCGATAGCGGGAGGACAAGAGACCCAGTACTTC. Translation: CASSAIAGGQETQYF.

V gene TRBV9 combines with J gene TRBJ2-7; D gene uncertain. Germline V gene sequence: CDR1 SGDLS, CDR2 YYNGEE. V was pared by 0 bases and J by 3 bases, with 10 bases between. The CDR3 totals 14 residues. This CDR3 reads CASSVENRVYEQYF. The CDR3 coding sequence is TGTGCCAGCAGCGTAGAGAACCGCGTCTACGAGCAGTACTTC.

This clone has only one observation. CDR3 in DNA: TGCAGCGTTCATCCCGGGGGAAACATTCAGTACTTC. This translates into CSVHPGGNIQYF. V usage is TRBV29-1 and J usage is TRBJ2-4, with D maybe TRBD2 (6 bases). Germline lookup yields CDR1 SQVTM and CDR2 ANQGSEA. Trimming cost V 5 bases and J 6 bases, with 11 bases left between them. The CDR3 contains 12 residues.

The rearrangement joins TRBV21-1 to TRBJ2-1; no DNA check was done on the table's D call, TRBD2. TRBV21-1 is shown as a pseudogene. The CDR3 contains 16 residues. The CDR3: CASSMKREGSYNEQFF. The CDR3 DNA sequence: TGTGCCAGCAGCATGAAGCGGGAGGGGTCCTACAATGAGCAGTTCTTC.

This clone was picked up one time. The chain is built from TRBV7-3 and TRBJ2-3; D is uncertain. Trimming cost V 5 bases and J 0 bases, with 6 bases left between them. Germline V CDR1 and CDR2: SGHTA, FQGTGA. The CDR3 extends over 13 amino acids. The CDR3 spells CASSVSSTDTQYF. The CDR3 DNA reads TGTGCCAGCAGCGTTTCTAGCACAGATACGCAGTATTTT. Complete variable domain (other parts from reference TRBV7-3 and TRBJ2-3): GAGVSQTPSNKVTEKGKYVELRCDPISGHTALYWYRQSLGQGPEFLIYFQGTGAADDSGLPNDRFFAVRPEGSVSTLKIQRTERGDSAVYLCASSVSSTDTQYFGPGTRLTVL.

This rearrangement joins TRBV6-1 to TRBJ2-7, with D perhaps TRBD2 (6 bases). Germline V gives CDR1 MNHNS, CDR2 SASEGT. V gave up 7 bases and J gave up 3 bases, with 10 bases separating them. The CDR3 totals 12 residues. CDR3 region: CASIQEGYEQYF. The CDR3 DNA reads as TGTGCCAGCATCCAGGAGGGCTACGAGCAGTACTTC.